Listed below are T cell receptor beta chains from one sample, sequenced in a study of blood T cell repertoires in COVID-19. Profiling relied on immunoSEQ multiplex PCR, and the TCRdb table lists in-frame clones only, not all of them. The data hold more than 70,000 clones, with about nine tenths observed a single time. The material sequenced was peripheral blood. The receptors shown here come from a human donor in a cohort sampled during active COVID-19. Each CDR3 is given with its conserved first and last residue. The D gene is left open where the match is weak. Not all rows give a size; the values are once, few, many and, for expanded clones, a class.

>-|TRBJ2-7|TRBV29-1|TRBD1
CSVEGTGYEQYF
TGCAGCGTTGAGGGGACAGGCTACGAGCAGTACTTC
>-|TRBJ1-2|TRBV25-1|-
CASSEQGMGGYTF
TGTGCCAGCAGTGAACAGGGGATGGGGGGCTACACCTTC
>-|TRBJ1-2|TRBV19|TRBD1
CASSRRQGGGYTF
TGTGCCAGTAGTAGGAGACAGGGAGGAGGCTACACCTTC
>-|TRBJ2-5|TRBV19|-
CASSISSGGGETQYF
TGTGCCAGTAGTATCTCCTCGGGGGGCGGTGAGACCCAGTACTTC
>once|TRBJ2-2|TRBV7-2|TRBD1
CATRQGRNTGELFF
TGTGCCACCCGACAGGGGAGGAACACCGGGGAGCTGTTTTTT
>once|TRBJ2-7|TRBV7-9|-
CASSLSGQGTHEQYF
TGTGCCAGCAGCTTATCCGGGCAGGGCACCCACGAGCAGTACTTC
>-|TRBJ1-1|TRBV5-6|TRBD1
CASSKIPGQENTEAFF
TGTGCCAGCAGTAAAATACCGGGACAGGAGAACACTGAAGCTTTCTTT
>-|TRBJ1-1|TRBV5-4|-
CASSKDSENTEAFF
TGTGCCAGCAGCAAGGACTCGGAGAACACTGAAGCTTTCTTT
>-|TRBJ1-1|TRBV9|-
CASSVSSGSNTEAFF
TGTGCCAGCAGCGTATCGTCGGGGTCGAACACTGAAGCTTTCTTT
>-|TRBJ2-1|TRBV2|-
CASSLGIYNEQFF
TGTGCCAGCAGTCTCGGGATATACAATGAGCAGTTCTTC
>-|TRBJ1-3|TRBV5-1|-
CASSDGQSRNTIYF
TGCGCCAGCAGCGACGGACAATCACGGAACACCATATATTTT
>once|TRBJ2-7|TRBV27|TRBD2
CASSLKLAGTGYEQYF
TGTGCCAGCAGTTTAAAGCTAGCGGGGACTGGCTACGAGCAGTACTTC
>-|TRBJ1-4|TRBV19|-
CASSILPEKLFF
TGTGCCAGTAGTATTCTACCTGAAAAACTGTTTTTT
>-|TRBJ2-3|TRBV27|TRBD2
CASSLRISPGLATSTDTQYF
TGTGCCAGCAGTCTCCGTATATCGCCGGGACTAGCGACGAGCACAGATACGCAGTATTTT
>-|TRBJ2-5|TRBV19|-
CASRGQQETQYF
TGTGCCAGCCGGGGACAACAAGAGACCCAGTACTTC
>-|TRBJ2-7|TRBV2|-
CASSEPRGSYEQYF
TGTGCCAGCAGTGAACCCCGCGGTTCCTACGAGCAGTACTTC
>-|TRBJ2-1|TRBV27|TRBD2
CASSTGSSGAYNEQFF
TGTGCCAGCAGTACCGGTTCTAGCGGGGCGTACAATGAGCAGTTCTTC
>-|TRBJ1-2|TRBV6-5|-
CASSPRSGGYTF
TGTGCCAGCAGTCCACGCTCAGGAGGCTACACCTTC
>-|TRBJ1-1|TRBV5-1|-
CASSLVGQTLQNTEAFF
TGCGCCAGCAGCTTGGTAGGACAGACCCTCCAGAACACTGAAGCTTTCTTT
>-|TRBJ1-2|TRBV5-1|-
CASSADKVYGYTF
TGCGCCAGCAGCGCAGACAAGGTCTATGGCTACACCTTC
>-|TRBJ2-1|TRBV4-1|TRBD1
CASSQEEGRGRYNEQFF
TGCGCCAGCAGCCAAGAGGAGGGCAGGGGGCGATACAATGAGCAGTTCTTC
>-|TRBJ2-1|TRBV5-1|TRBD1
CASSLEGTGAYNEQFF
TGCGCCAGCAGCCTGGAGGGGACAGGGGCCTACAATGAGCAGTTCTTC
>-|TRBJ2-2|TRBV28|-
CAILSGDTGELFF
TGTGCCATCTTATCAGGGGACACCGGGGAGCTGTTTTTT
>-|TRBJ2-1|TRBV6-4|TRBD2
CASSDMGLAAVNEQFF
TGTGCCAGCAGCGATATGGGACTAGCGGCAGTCAATGAGCAGTTCTTC
>-|TRBJ1-2|TRBV9|TRBD1
CASSVEGQGGNYGYTF
TGTGCCAGCAGCGTAGAGGGACAGGGGGGCAACTATGGCTACACCTTC
>once|TRBJ1-1|TRBV29-1|-
CSTLTGKNTEAFF
TGCAGCACACTGACAGGAAAGAACACTGAAGCTTTCTTT
>-|TRBJ2-7|TRBV29-1|TRBD1
CSVRQGEAYEQYF
TGCAGCGTCCGACAGGGGGAGGCCTACGAGCAGTACTTC
>-|TRBJ2-3|TRBV4-1|-
CASSQAGYRTDTQYF
TGCGCCAGCAGCCAAGCGGGGTACCGGACAGATACGCAGTATTTT
>-|TRBJ2-1|TRBV11-3|-
CASSLGRDTLRNEQFF
TGTGCCAGCAGCTTAGGCCGGGACACCCTAAGGAATGAGCAGTTCTTC
>-|TRBJ1-2|TRBV5-8|-
CASSFQDQGSDGYTF
TGTGCCAGCAGCTTTCAGGACCAGGGAAGCGATGGCTACACCTTC
>-|TRBJ2-3|TRBV9|TRBD1
CASSVGHRQGRWTDTQYF
TGTGCCAGCAGCGTAGGTCATCGACAGGGGAGATGGACAGATACGCAGTATTTT
>once|TRBJ2-7|TRBV11-2|-
CASSLVGSVWYEQYF
TGTGCCAGCAGCTTAGTCGGAAGCGTCTGGTACGAGCAGTACTTC
>-|TRBJ2-7|TRBV4-2|-
CASSQRTRRNYEQYF
TGTGCCAGCAGCCAGAGAACTAGAAGAAACTACGAGCAGTACTTC
>-|TRBJ1-4|TRBV6-1|-
CASSEFHSTNEKLFF
TGTGCCAGCAGTGAATTTCACTCAACTAATGAAAAACTGTTTTTT
>-|TRBJ1-1|TRBV5-4|TRBD1
CASSLGQGGRMTFF
TGTGCCAGCAGCTTGGGACAGGGCGGTAGGATGACTTTCTTT
>-|TRBJ1-1|TRBV10-3|TRBD1
CAISRGRDTEAFF
TGTGCCATCAGCAGGGGGCGCGACACTGAAGCTTTCTTT
>-|TRBJ1-1|TRBV9|TRBD1
CASSVGAGTGAHGNTEAFF
TGTGCCAGCAGCGTAGGAGCGGGGACAGGGGCCCACGGGAACACTGAAGCTTTCTTT
>-|TRBJ1-5|TRBV28|TRBD1
CASATWTGGMGQPQHF
TGTGCCAGCGCCACGTGGACAGGGGGCATGGGTCAGCCCCAGCATTTT
>-|TRBJ1-4|TRBV2|-
CASTPTWGLSPREKLFF
TGTGCCAGCACCCCCACGTGGGGACTCTCCCCGAGGGAAAAACTGTTTTTT
>-|TRBJ1-2|TRBV15|-
CATSRTDTGQANYGYTF
TGTGCCACCAGCAGAACTGACACGGGACAAGCTAACTATGGCTACACCTTC
>-|TRBJ2-5|TRBV5-1|TRBD2
CASSSSGSETQYF
TGCGCCAGCAGCTCCAGCGGGAGTGAGACCCAGTACTTC
>once|TRBJ1-5|TRBV15|-
CATSSGDSASNQPQHF
TGTGCCACCAGCAGTGGTGACAGCGCAAGCAATCAGCCCCAGCATTTT
>once|TRBJ2-7|TRBV6-5|-
CASSYSQRSSYEQYF
TGTGCCAGCAGTTACAGTCAGCGAAGCTCCTACGAGCAGTACTTC
>-|TRBJ2-1|TRBV27|-
CASSLGGEPYNEQFF
TGTGCCAGCTCCCTAGGGGGGGAACCCTACAATGAGCAGTTCTTC
>-|TRBJ2-7|TRBV6-5|TRBD1
CASSYSGQGSEQYF
TGTGCCAGCAGTTACTCAGGACAGGGTAGCGAGCAGTACTTC
>-|TRBJ2-5|TRBV7-3|-
CASSLPTGETLYF
TGTGCCAGCAGCTTACCCACCGGAGAGACCCTGTACTTC
>-|TRBJ1-6|TRBV5-1|-
CASSFTLRRTDSPLHF
TGCGCCAGCAGCTTCACACTACGGCGCACCGATTCACCCCTCCACTTT
>-|TRBJ2-3|TRBV27|TRBD1
CASSFHRGDTQYF
TGTGCCAGCAGTTTCCACAGGGGTGATACGCAGTATTTT
>once|TRBJ2-3|TRBV7-3|-
CASSITGIGTDTQYF
TGTGCCAGCAGCATCACAGGGATAGGCACAGATACGCAGTATTTT
>-|TRBJ2-5|TRBV2|-
CASSEGNQGLETQYF
TGTGCCAGCAGTGAAGGCAATCAGGGGTTGGAGACCCAGTACTTC
>-|TRBJ2-3|TRBV24-1|TRBD1
CATSDPGQGIDTQYF
TGTGCCACCAGTGATCCGGGACAGGGTATAGATACGCAGTATTTT
>once|TRBJ1-3|TRBV6-6|-
CASSHTSGHQDAGNTIYF
TGTGCCAGCAGTCACACTTCGGGACACCAAGATGCGGGAAACACCATATATTTT
>-|TRBJ1-6|TRBV5-6|-
CASSLSGAGVSPLHF
TGTGCCAGCAGCTTATCAGGGGCTGGGGTTTCACCCCTCCACTTT
>once|TRBJ2-1|TRBV5-1|-
CASSFDAQGLASYVYNEQFF
TGCGCCAGCAGCTTTGATGCCCAGGGGCTTGCTAGCTACGTATACAATGAGCAGTTCTTC
>-|TRBJ2-3|TRBV5-5|TRBD2
CASSLGLAGGQDTQYF
TGTGCCAGCAGCTTGGGGCTAGCGGGGGGGCAAGATACGCAGTATTTT